This T cell receptor beta chain was identified in a study of T cell responses to AZD1222 COVID-19 vaccine. Study outcomes and limitations: Repertoires in all cases were sampled only once the peak T cell response had passed.

Data came from immunoSEQ multiplex PCR; TCRdb stores just in-frame clones and leaves some out. This table holds 160,000 or so clones, under 95% found once. As regards this clone: The antigen remains unidentified.

The V gene lost 5 bases and the J gene lost 3 bases, with 14 bases spanning the gap. The CDR3 spans 15 residues. CDR1 SGHAT and CDR2 FQNNGV come from the germline V gene. This chain uses TRBV11-2 with TRBJ2-4; D uncertain. This TCR came from an adult who received the AZD1222 COVID-19 vaccine. The sample in question was peripheral blood, obtained 28 days after the second AZD1222 dose. This chain's CDR3 is CASSTTSFVKNIQYF. CDR3 nucleotides: TGTGCCAGCAGCACAACAAGTTTTGTCAAAAACATTCAGTACTTC.